The T cell receptor (beta chain) under discussion was sequenced for a study of cytomegalovirus exposure and HLA in healthy donors. This clone was detected only a few times. Germline V gene lookup returns CDR1 SGHDN and CDR2 FVKESK. The CDR3 has 16 amino acids. The junction had 10 bases not matched to a gene; V was cut back by 3 bases and J by 8 bases. The data were produced by immunoSEQ multiplex PCR, yet TCRdb's version contains in-frame clones alone and is incomplete. Among about 170,000 clones listed, roughly 96% were seen once. This TCR was recovered from a woman between 18 and 30 years old in good health and CMV-seronegative. The material sequenced was PBMCs. The chain employs TRBV14 and TRBJ1-4; 9 nucleotides match TRBD1. CDR3 nucleotide sequence: TGTGCCAGCAGCCAGTCCGGGACAGGGATAAGGGAAAAACTGTTTTTT. The encoded protein is CASSQSGTGIREKLFF.